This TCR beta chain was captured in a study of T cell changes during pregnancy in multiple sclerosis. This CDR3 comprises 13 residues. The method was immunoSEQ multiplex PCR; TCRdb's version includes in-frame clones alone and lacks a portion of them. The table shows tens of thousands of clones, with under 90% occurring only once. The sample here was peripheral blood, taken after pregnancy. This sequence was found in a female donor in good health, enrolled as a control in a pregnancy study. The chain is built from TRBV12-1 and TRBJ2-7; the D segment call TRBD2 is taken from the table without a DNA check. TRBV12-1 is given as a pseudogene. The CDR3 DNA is TGTGCCAGCTCACCCGAGTTCTCCTACGAGCAGTACTTC. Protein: CASSPEFSYEQYF.